This T cell receptor (beta chain) was recovered during a study of response to subunit inactivated influenza vaccine. Study findings and constraints: Authors suggested few new T cells are recruited by each seasonal influenza vaccination.

The junction had 4 bases not matched to a gene; V was cut back by 4 bases and J by 4 bases. CDR1 is KGHDR, CDR2 SFDVKD, per germline. This CDR3 has 16 residues. MiXCR was run by TCRdb on the RT-PCR reads, yielding one entry per CDR3 protein. This table has around 540,000 distinct CDR3 sequences, about 12% appearing once. This clonotype was seen more than once but under ten times. What it recognizes is unknown. The receptor was derived from a man aged 50-60 years who received an inactivated influenza vaccine. The material sequenced was PBMCs from blood, taken on the day of vaccination. J is TRBJ2-3 and V is TRBV24-1, with 13 bases identical to TRBD2. CDR3 sequence reads: CATSDLTSGRPDTQYF. In nucleotides, the CDR3 is TGTGCCACCAGTGACCTGACTAGCGGGAGGCCAGATACGCAGTATTTT.